The entry below describes one T cell receptor (beta chain). The protocol was immunoSEQ multiplex PCR, while the TCRdb copy is restricted to in-frame clones and leaves out a portion. The sample shows around 610,000 clones, approximately 96% of them seen only once. This entry belongs to a study of shared clonotypes between healthy human individuals. The CDR3 is made up of 12 amino acids. CDR1 KGHSH and CDR2 LQKENI come from the germline V gene. The V end was cut by 1 base, the J end by 5 bases, with 5 bases between. The naive CD8 population came from CD45RO-negative cells selected for CCR7, without terminally differentiated effector memory CD45RA+ cells.

The specimen was naive CD8+ T cells sorted from blood. The chain combines TRBV18 with TRBJ1-1; D is undetermined. This receptor was taken from a woman aged 25 to 39 in good health. The CDR3 spells CASSPLGTEAFF. DNA for the CDR3: TGTGCCAGCTCACCACTGGGGACTGAAGCTTTCTTT. The whole variable domain, filled in from reference TRBV18 and TRBJ1-1, reads NAGVMQNPRHLVRRRGQEARLRCSPMKGHSHVYWYRQLPEEGLKFMVYLQKENIIDESGMPKERFSAEFPKEGPSILRIQQVVRGDSAAYFCASSPLGTEAFFGQGTRLTVV.